Listed below are T cell receptor beta chains from one sample, sequenced in a study of molecular identifiers for immune sequencing clone quantification. From the PCR reads, TCRdb called clonotypes with MiXCR, one entry per CDR3 protein. In the table there are hundreds of thousands of distinct CDR3 sequences, approximately 20% of which are singletons. The sequencing input was naive CD8+ T cells from blood, with Jurkat cell RNA spiked in. The receptor set was obtained from a human donor in good health. Some libraries in this study had Jurkat cell RNA spiked in. CDR3s include the opening cysteine and the closing phenylalanine or tryptophan. Fields, in order: clone size, J gene, V gene, D gene, CDR3 protein, CDR3 DNA. D genes are given only for firm matches. Clone size, where shown, is once, few, many, or a class for clones that have expanded.

many,TRBJ1-5,TRBV9,NA,CASSAGVDIRNQPQHF,TGTGCCAGCAGCGCCGGGGTAGATATTAGGAATCAGCCCCAGCATTTT
many,TRBJ2-7,TRBV19,NA,CASSISGQGWTAYEQYF,TGTGCCAGTAGTATCAGCGGGCAGGGGTGGACTGCCTACGAGCAGTACTTC
many,TRBJ2-7,TRBV5-4,TRBD2,CASSSGTNPYEQYF,TGTGCCAGCAGCTCCGGGACTAATCCCTACGAGCAGTACTTC
many,TRBJ2-3,TRBV4-3,NA,CASSQDLLDYRNTDTQYF,TGCGCCAGCAGCCAAGATTTACTGGACTACCGTAACACAGATACGCAGTATTTT
NA,TRBJ1-3,TRBV13,NA,CASSPDSSFSGNTIYF,TGTGCCAGCAGCCCCGACAGCTCTTTCTCTGGAAACACCATATATTTT
NA,TRBJ2-7,TRBV27,NA,CASRISSGAGYEQYF,TGTGCCAGCAGGATCTCGTCGGGGGCAGGGTACGAGCAGTACTTC
NA,TRBJ2-7,TRBV20-1,NA,CSARDPDRTHEQYF,TGCAGTGCTAGAGATCCTGACAGAACCCACGAGCAGTACTTC
many,TRBJ2-7,TRBV20-1,TRBD2,CSARSTSGTSYEQYF,TGCAGTGCCAGGAGCACTAGCGGGACGTCCTACGAGCAGTACTTC
few,TRBJ2-7,TRBV7-9,NA,CASSLEGGGQYF,TGTGCCAGCAGCTTAGAGGGTGGGGGGCAGTACTTC
few,TRBJ2-7,TRBV28,TRBD2,CASSWASGTFEQYF,TGTGCCAGCAGCTGGGCTAGCGGGACGTTTGAGCAGTACTTC
many,TRBJ2-7,TRBV27,NA,CASSPNTITGQNYEQYF,TGTGCCAGCAGCCCGAATACCATTACAGGACAAAACTACGAGCAGTACTTC
few,TRBJ1-2,TRBV6-5,TRBD1,CASSKQGFYGYTF,TGTGCCAGCAGTAAACAGGGGTTCTATGGCTACACCTTC
many,TRBJ2-6,TRBV9,NA,CASSSSSSGANVLTF,TGTGCCAGCAGCTCCAGCAGCTCTGGGGCCAACGTCCTGACTTTC
few,TRBJ1-5,TRBV20-1,NA,CSAYDGDSNQPQHF,TGCAGTGCGTACGACGGTGATAGCAATCAGCCCCAGCATTTT
NA,TRBJ2-3,TRBV5-1,TRBD2,CASSPRLAGSTDTRYF,TGCGCCAGCAGCCCGCGACTAGCGGGAAGCACAGATACGCGGTATTTT
few,TRBJ2-3,TRBV16,TRBD2,CASSQSALAVGDTQYF,TGTGCCAGCAGCCAATCGGCTCTAGCGGTAGGGGATACGCAGTATTTT
many,TRBJ1-3,TRBV4-3,NA,CASSQDPLLSGNTIYF,TGCGCCAGCAGCCAAGACCCCCTCCTCTCTGGAAACACCATATATTTT
many,TRBJ1-1,TRBV6-5,NA,CASSSWRRRFVTEAFF,TGTGCCAGCTCTTCATGGAGACGGCGGTTTGTTACTGAAGCTTTCTTT
many,TRBJ1-1,TRBV14,NA,CASSQDEAFF,TGTGCCAGCAGCCAAGATGAAGCTTTCTTT
many,TRBJ1-1,TRBV5-6,NA,CASSLSWGERTEAFF,TGTGCCAGCAGCTTATCTTGGGGGGAGAGGACTGAAGCTTTCTTT
NA,TRBJ2-1,TRBV7-9,NA,CASSPATGTNENEQFF,TGTGCCAGCAGCCCAGCCACCGGAACTAACGAAAATGAGCAGTTCTTC
many,TRBJ1-5,TRBV6-1,NA,CASSDRQRINQPQHF,TGTGCCAGCAGTGATAGACAGCGAATCAATCAGCCCCAGCATTTT
NA,TRBJ2-5,TRBV30,TRBD2,CAWSVPPGLAVLGGTQYF,TGTGCCTGGAGTGTCCCGCCGGGACTAGCGGTTCTTGGGGGGACCCAGTACTTC
many,TRBJ1-3,TRBV13,NA,CASSSRTDSGNTIYF,TGTGCCAGCAGCTCGCGGACTGACTCTGGAAACACCATATATTTT
NA,TRBJ2-1,TRBV28,TRBD2,CASSTNTGTSGRNEQFF,TGTGCCAGCAGTACCAATACCGGGACTAGCGGGAGGAATGAGCAGTTCTTC
many,TRBJ2-2,TRBV9,NA,CASSVGDLANTGELFF,TGTGCCAGCAGCGTAGGGGACTTAGCGAACACCGGGGAGCTGTTTTTT
few,TRBJ2-7,TRBV12-3/TRBV12-4,TRBD1,CASSLSRGQNEQYF,TGTGCCAGCAGTTTAAGCAGGGGGCAGAACGAGCAGTACTTC
NA,TRBJ2-1,TRBV28,NA,CASSPGSSYNERFF,TGTGCCAGCAGCCCCGGGAGCTCCTACAATGAGCGGTTCTTC
few,TRBJ1-3,TRBV23-1,NA,CASRHGGNTIYF,TGCGCCAGCAGGCACGGGGGAAACACCATATATTTT
few,TRBJ1-2,TRBV6-5,NA,CASSYTGKEGYTF,TGTGCCAGCAGTTATACAGGGAAAGAAGGCTACACCTTC
many,TRBJ1-5,TRBV27,NA,CASSPLRQHSNQPQHF,TGTGCCAGCAGTCCCCTTCGACAGCATAGCAATCAGCCCCAGCATTTT
many,TRBJ2-3,TRBV28,NA,CASSPGTADTQYF,TGTGCCAGCAGTCCGGGGACTGCAGATACGCAGTATTTT
few,TRBJ2-5,TRBV9,TRBD2,CASSSGSLETQYF,TGTGCCAGTTCTAGCGGGAGTCTGGAGACCCAGTACTTC
NA,TRBJ1-1,TRBV14,TRBD1,CASSPQGWLEAFF,TGTGCCAGCAGCCCACAGGGGTGGCTTGAAGCTTTCTTT
NA,TRBJ2-7,TRBV11-2,TRBD1,CASSSKTGGTYEQYF,TGTGCCAGCAGCTCCAAGACAGGGGGAACCTACGAGCAGTACTTC
NA,TRBJ2-5,TRBV27,NA,CASSNILNRAQETQYF,TGTGCCAGCAGTAACATCCTAAACAGGGCCCAAGAGACCCAGTACTTC
NA,TRBJ1-1,TRBV15,NA,CATSRGGHMNTEAFF,TGTGCCACCAGCAGAGGGGGACATATGAACACTGAAGCTTTCTTT
few,TRBJ2-3,TRBV12-3/TRBV12-4,TRBD2,CASSLFLRGGTDTQYF,TGTGCCAGCAGTTTGTTCTTGCGGGGGGGCACAGATACGCAGTATTTT
many,TRBJ2-7,TRBV5-1,NA,CASSLAGYNEQYF,TGCGCCAGCAGCTTGGCAGGGTACAACGAGCAGTACTTC
few,TRBJ2-7,TRBV30,NA,CAWSVAGFVYEQYF,TGTGCCTGGAGTGTGGCAGGGTTCGTCTACGAGCAGTACTTC
many,TRBJ2-2,TRBV2,NA,CASSPGSYTGELFF,TGTGCCAGCAGTCCGGGCAGTTACACCGGGGAGCTGTTTTTT
many,TRBJ1-1,TRBV29-1,NA,CSVEVTGNTEAFF,TGCAGCGTTGAAGTGACAGGGAACACTGAAGCTTTCTTT